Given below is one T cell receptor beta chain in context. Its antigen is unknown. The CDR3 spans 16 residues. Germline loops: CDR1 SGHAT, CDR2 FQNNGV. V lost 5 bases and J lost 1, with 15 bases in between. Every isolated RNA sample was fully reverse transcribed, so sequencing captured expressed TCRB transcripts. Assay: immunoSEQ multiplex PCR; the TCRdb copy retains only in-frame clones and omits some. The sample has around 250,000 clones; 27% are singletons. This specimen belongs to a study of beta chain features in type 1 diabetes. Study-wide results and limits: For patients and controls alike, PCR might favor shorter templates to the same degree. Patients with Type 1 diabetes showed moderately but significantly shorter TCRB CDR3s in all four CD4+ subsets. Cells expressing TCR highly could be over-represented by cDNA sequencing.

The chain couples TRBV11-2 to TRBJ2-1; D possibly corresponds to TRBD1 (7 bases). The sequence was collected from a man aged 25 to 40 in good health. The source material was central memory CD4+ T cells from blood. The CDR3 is CASSPRQGGSYNEQFF. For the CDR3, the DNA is TGTGCCAGCAGCCCCCGACAGGGAGGATCCTACAATGAGCAGTTCTTC.